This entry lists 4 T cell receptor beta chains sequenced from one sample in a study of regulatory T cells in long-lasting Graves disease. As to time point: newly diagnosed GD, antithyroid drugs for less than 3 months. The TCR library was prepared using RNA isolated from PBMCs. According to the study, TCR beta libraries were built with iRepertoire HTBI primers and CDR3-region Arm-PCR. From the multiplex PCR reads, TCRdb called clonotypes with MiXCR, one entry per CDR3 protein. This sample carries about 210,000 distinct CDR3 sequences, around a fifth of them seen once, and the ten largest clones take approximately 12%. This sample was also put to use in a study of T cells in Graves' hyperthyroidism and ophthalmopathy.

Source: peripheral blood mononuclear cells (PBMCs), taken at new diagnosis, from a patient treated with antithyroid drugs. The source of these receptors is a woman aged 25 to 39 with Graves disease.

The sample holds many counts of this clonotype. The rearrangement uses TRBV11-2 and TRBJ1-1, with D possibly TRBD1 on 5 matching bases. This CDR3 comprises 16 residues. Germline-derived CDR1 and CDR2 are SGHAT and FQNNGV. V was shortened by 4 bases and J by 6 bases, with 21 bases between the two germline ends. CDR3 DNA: TGTGCCAGCAGCTCTCTGGTCCTGAAGGGGCGGCCTGAAGCTTTCTTT. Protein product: CASSSLVLKGRPEAFF.

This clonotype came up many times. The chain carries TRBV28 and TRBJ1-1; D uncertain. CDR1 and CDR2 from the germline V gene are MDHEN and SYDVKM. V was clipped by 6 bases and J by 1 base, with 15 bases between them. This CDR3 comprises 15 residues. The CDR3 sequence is CASRNGERTNTEAFF. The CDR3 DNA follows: TGTGCCAGCAGGAACGGGGAGAGGACGAACACTGAAGCTTTCTTT.

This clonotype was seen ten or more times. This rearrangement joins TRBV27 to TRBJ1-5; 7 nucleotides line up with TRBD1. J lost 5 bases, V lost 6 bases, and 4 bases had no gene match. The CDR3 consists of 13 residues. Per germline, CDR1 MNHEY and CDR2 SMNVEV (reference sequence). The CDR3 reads CASRRTGYQPQHF. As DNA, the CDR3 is TGTGCCAGCAGAAGGACAGGCTATCAGCCCCAGCATTTT.

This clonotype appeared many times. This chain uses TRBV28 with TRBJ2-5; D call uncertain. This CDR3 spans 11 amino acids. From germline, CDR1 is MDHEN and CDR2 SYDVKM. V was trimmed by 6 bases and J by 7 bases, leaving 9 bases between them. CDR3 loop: CASSPRGTQYF. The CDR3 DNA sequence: TGTGCCAGCAGCCCACGCGGGACCCAGTACTTC.